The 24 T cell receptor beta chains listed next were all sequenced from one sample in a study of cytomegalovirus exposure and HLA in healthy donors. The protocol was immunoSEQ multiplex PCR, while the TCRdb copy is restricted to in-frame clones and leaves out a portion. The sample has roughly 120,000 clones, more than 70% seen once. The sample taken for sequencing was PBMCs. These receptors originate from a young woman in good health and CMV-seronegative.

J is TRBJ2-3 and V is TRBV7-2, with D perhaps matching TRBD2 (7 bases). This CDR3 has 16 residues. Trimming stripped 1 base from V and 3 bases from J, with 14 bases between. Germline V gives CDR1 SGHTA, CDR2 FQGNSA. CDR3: CASSLVGGRITDTQYF. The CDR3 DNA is TGTGCCAGCAGCTTAGTGGGGGGGCGCATAACAGATACGCAGTATTTT.

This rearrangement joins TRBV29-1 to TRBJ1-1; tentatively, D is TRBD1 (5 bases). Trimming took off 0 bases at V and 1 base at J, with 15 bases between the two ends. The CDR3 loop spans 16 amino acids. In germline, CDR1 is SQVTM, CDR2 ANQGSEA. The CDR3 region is CSVEEGVGRRNTEAFF. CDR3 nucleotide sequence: TGCAGCGTTGAAGAAGGGGTAGGCAGACGGAACACTGAAGCTTTCTTT.

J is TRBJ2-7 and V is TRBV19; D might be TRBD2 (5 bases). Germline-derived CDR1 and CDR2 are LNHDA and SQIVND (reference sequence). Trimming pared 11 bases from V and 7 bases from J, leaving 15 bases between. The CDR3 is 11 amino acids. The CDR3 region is CAAGLGREQYF. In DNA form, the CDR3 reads TGTGCCGCAGGACTTGGCCGGGAGCAGTACTTC.

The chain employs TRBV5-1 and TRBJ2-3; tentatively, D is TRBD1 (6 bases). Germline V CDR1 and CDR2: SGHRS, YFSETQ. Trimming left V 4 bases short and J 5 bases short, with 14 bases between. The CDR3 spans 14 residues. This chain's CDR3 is CASSRYRVEDTQYF. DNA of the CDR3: TGCGCCAGCAGCCGATACAGGGTGGAAGATACGCAGTATTTT.

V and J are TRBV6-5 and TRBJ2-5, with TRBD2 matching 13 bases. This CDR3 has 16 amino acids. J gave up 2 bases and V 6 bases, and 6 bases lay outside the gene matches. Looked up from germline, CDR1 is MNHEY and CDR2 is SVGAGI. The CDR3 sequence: CASSYRLAGGQETQYF. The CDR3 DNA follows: TGTGCCAGCAGCTACAGACTAGCGGGGGGACAAGAGACCCAGTACTTC.

DNA for the CDR3: TGTGCCAGCGGGGCCGGCCCAAATGAGCAGTTCTTC. Translated, it gives CASGAGPNEQFF. The chain has TRBV6-5 and TRBJ2-1; maybe TRBD1 (5 bases). Germline assignment: CDR1 MNHEY and CDR2 SVGAGI. The CDR3 has 12 amino acids. Trimming stripped 8 bases from V and 7 bases from J, with 12 bases between.

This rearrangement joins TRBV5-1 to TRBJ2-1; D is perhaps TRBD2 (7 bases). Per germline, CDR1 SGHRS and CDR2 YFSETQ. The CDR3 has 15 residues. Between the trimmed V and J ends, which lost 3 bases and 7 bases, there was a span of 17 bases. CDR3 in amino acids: CASSWSIEGGNEQFF. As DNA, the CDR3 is TGCGCCAGCAGCTGGAGCATAGAGGGGGGGAATGAGCAGTTCTTC.

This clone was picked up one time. The CDR3 bases are TGTGCCAGCAGCCATTTGGACAGCTTTAACGGCTACACCTTC. As protein: CASSHLDSFNGYTF. This chain uses TRBV9 with TRBJ1-2; TRBD1 might be the D (6 bases). V gave up 4 bases and J gave up 8 bases, with 18 bases separating them. The CDR3 loop spans 14 amino acids. The germline gives CDR1 SGDLS, CDR2 YYNGEE.

CDR3: CASSLARGQGLNTEAFF. The CDR3 coding sequence is TGTGCCAGCAGCTTGGCCCGCGGACAGGGACTGAACACTGAAGCTTTCTTT. This chain links TRBV5-8 with TRBJ1-1; TRBD1 aligns across 8 bases. The CDR3 extends over 17 amino acids. V lost 0 bases to trimming and J lost 0 bases; unmatched junction nucleotides: 7. CDR1 is SGHTS and CDR2 is YDEGEE in the germline V gene.

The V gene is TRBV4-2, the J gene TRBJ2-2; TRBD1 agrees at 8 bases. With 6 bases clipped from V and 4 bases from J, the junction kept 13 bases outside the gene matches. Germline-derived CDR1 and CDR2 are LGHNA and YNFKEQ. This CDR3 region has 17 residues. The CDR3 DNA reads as TGTGCCAGCAGGCGAAGCCTGACAGGGGCGGCCACCGGGGAGCTGTTTTTT. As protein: CASRRSLTGAATGELFF.

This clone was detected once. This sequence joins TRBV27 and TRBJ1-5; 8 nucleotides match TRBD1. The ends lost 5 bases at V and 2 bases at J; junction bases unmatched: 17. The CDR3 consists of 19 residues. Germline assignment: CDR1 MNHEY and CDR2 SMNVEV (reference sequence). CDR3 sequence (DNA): TGTGCCAGCAGTCCCGGGACAGGAAAAGGGGATATTGGCAATCAGCCCCAGCATTTT. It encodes CASSPGTGKGDIGNQPQHF.

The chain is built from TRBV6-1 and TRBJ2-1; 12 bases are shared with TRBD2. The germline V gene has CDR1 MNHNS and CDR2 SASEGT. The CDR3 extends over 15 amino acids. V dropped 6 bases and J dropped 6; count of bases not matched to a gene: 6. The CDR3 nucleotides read TGTGCCAGCAGGGAGACGGGACTAGCGGGCAATGAGCAGTTCTTC. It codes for CASRETGLAGNEQFF.

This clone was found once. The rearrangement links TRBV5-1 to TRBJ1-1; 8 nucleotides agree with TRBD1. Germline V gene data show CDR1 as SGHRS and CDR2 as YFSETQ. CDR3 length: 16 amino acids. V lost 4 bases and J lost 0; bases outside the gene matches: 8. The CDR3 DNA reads TGCGCCAGCAGCCCGGGGGACAGGAACATGAACACTGAAGCTTTCTTT. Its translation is CASSPGDRNMNTEAFF. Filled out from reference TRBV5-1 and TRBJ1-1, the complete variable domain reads KAGVTQTPRYLIKTRGQQVTLSCSPISGHRSVSWYQQTPGQGLQFLFEYFSETQRNKGNFPGRFSGRQFSNSRSEMNVSTLELGDSALYLCASSPGDRNMNTEAFFGQGTRLTVV.

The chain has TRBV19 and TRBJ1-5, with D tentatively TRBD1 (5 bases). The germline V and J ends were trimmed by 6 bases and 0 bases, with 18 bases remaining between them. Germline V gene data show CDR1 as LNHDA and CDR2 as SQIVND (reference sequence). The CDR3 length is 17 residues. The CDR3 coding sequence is TGTGCCAGTAGCCATGGACGGGGGAGAACTAGCAATCAGCCCCAGCATTTT. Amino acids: CASSHGRGRTSNQPQHF.

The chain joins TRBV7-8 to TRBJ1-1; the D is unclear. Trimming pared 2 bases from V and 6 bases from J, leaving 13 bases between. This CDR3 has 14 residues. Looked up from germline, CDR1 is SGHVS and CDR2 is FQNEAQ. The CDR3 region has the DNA TGTGCCAGCAGCTTACCAGGTCTGATCCCTGAAGCTTTCTTT. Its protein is CASSLPGLIPEAFF.

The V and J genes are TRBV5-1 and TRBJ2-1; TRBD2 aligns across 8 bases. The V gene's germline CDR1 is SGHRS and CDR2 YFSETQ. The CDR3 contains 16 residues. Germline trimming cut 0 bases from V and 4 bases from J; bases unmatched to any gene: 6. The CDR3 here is CASSLAGGGIYNEQFF. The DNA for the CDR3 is TGCGCCAGCAGCTTGGCCGGCGGGGGGATTTACAATGAGCAGTTCTTC.

The CDR3 DNA is TGTGCCAGCAGTTTATCCCTCGGGACAGGAGCCTACGAGCAGTACTTC. It encodes CASSLSLGTGAYEQYF. The V gene is TRBV28, the J gene TRBJ2-7; TRBD1 matches 8 bases. The CDR3 length is 16 residues. Germline V CDR1 and CDR2: MDHEN, SYDVKM. V lost 1 base to trimming and J lost 2 bases; unmatched junction nucleotides: 7.

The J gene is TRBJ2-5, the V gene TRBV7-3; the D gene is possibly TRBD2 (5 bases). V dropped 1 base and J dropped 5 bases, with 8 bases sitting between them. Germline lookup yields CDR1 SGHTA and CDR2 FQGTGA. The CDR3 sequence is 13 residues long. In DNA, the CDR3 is TGTGCCAGCAGCTTAAACGGGATGGAGACCCAGTACTTC. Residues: CASSLNGMETQYF.

The CDR3 reads CASSEEGDQPQHF. The CDR3 DNA reads as TGTGCCAGCAGTGAAGAAGGGGATCAGCCCCAGCATTTT. The chain links TRBV6-1 to TRBJ1-5; possibly TRBD1 for D (5 bases). Per the germline V gene, CDR1 is MNHNS and CDR2 is SASEGT. With 1 base removed from V and 5 bases from J, the gap between germline ends came to 6 bases. This CDR3 comprises 13 residues.

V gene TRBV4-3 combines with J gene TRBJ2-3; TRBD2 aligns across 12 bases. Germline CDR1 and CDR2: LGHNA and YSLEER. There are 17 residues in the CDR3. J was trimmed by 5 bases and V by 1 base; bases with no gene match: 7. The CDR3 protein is CASSQAPSGREGDTQYF. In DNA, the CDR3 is TGCGCCAGCAGCCAAGCTCCTAGCGGGAGGGAGGGAGATACGCAGTATTTT.

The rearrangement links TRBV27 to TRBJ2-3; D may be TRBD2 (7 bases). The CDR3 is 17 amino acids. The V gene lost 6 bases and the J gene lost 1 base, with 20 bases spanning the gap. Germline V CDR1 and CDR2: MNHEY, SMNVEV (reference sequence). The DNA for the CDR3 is TGTGCCAGCAGCCCGGTGGGGGCGGGGAGGGGCACAGATACGCAGTATTTT. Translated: CASSPVGAGRGTDTQYF.

For the CDR3, the DNA is TGTGCCAGCAGTTACTCGAGGTATGGCTACACCTTC. Translation: CASSYSRYGYTF. This chain links TRBV6-6 with TRBJ1-2; D remains unclear. Germline CDR1 and CDR2: MNHNY and SVGAGI (reference sequence). The CDR3 covers 12 residues. The germline V and J ends were trimmed by 0 bases and 5 bases, with 4 bases remaining between them.

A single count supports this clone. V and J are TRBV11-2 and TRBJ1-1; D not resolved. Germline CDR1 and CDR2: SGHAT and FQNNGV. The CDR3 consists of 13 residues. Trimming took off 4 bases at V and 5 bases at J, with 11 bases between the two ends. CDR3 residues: CASSYSRSTEAFF. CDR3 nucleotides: TGTGCCAGCAGCTATTCCCGGTCGACTGAAGCTTTCTTT.

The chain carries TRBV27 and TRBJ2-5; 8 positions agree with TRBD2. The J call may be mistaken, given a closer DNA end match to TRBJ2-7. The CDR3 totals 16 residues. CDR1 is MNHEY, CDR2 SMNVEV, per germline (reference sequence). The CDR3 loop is CASSFLRGREAYEQYF. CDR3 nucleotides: TGTGCCAGCAGTTTCCTGCGAGGGCGGGAGGCTTACGAGCAGTACTTC.